Listed here are 6 T cell receptor beta chains from one sample, sequenced in a study of shared clonotypes between healthy human individuals. Produced via immunoSEQ multiplex PCR; TCRdb's table is partial and in-frame only. This sample has approximately 470,000 clones; roughly 80% occur once, and the top ten carry roughly an eighth. Sequenced input: PBMCs. All receptors derive from a woman aged 40 to 50 in good health. Some clones in this sample may be carry-over from other donors' samples.

The chain recombines TRBV4-3 with TRBJ2-2; TRBD1 is a possible D gene (6 bases). V lost 4 bases and J lost 0, with 18 bases in between. Germline lookup yields CDR1 LGHNA and CDR2 YSLEER. The CDR3 has 18 amino acids. The CDR3 is CASSLRPTGLSNTGELFF. Written as DNA, the CDR3 is TGCGCCAGCAGCCTCCGACCAACAGGGCTGTCGAACACCGGGGAGCTGTTTTTT.

CDR3 bases: TGTGCCAGCAACGACATCGGACAGAACAATGAGCAGTTCTTC. Amino acids: CASNDIGQNNEQFF. The rearrangement uses TRBV2 and TRBJ2-1; the D gene is possibly TRBD1 (6 bases). CDR1 SNHLY and CDR2 FYNNEI come from the germline V gene. Trimming shortened V by 7 bases and J by 5 bases, and 15 bases separated the two germline ends. CDR3 size: 14 residues.

The chain is built from TRBV6-5 and TRBJ1-2; D is perhaps TRBD1 (6 bases). Germline CDR1 MNHEY, CDR2 SVGAGI. V lost 7 bases and J lost 7, with 16 bases in between. CDR3 length: 13 amino acids. CDR3 DNA sequence: TGTGCCAGCACCCCTGGGGGGGCGCGTGGCTACACCTTC. Translation: CASTPGGARGYTF.

Note on this clone: A far larger clone differs by one base, so this is likely a read error. The chain is built from TRBV5-1 and TRBJ1-2; D gene unclear. The CDR3 sequence is 13 residues long. Germline V lookup: CDR1 SGHRS, CDR2 YFSETQ. CDR3 region: CAGSLAADYGYTF. The CDR3 region has the DNA TGCGCCGGCAGCTTGGCCGCGGACTATGGCTACACCTTC.

The chain links TRBV27 to TRBJ1-2; 7 nucleotides line up with TRBD1. The CDR3 consists of 15 residues. Germline V gives CDR1 MNHEY, CDR2 SMNVEV (reference sequence). V shed 3 bases and J 7 bases; nucleotides not matched to a gene: 11. CDR3 nucleotide sequence: TGTGCCAGCAGTTTGAACAGGCAGGGGGTTGGTGGCTACACCTTC. This codes for CASSLNRQGVGGYTF.

The V and J genes are TRBV9 and TRBJ2-7, with no clear D. Germline CDR1 is SGDLS and CDR2 is YYNGEE. V lost 3 bases, J lost 7 bases, and 11 bases lay in between. This CDR3 has 12 amino acids. This chain's CDR3 is CASSGLTWEQYF. CDR3 sequence (DNA): TGTGCCAGCAGCGGCCTTACGTGGGAGCAGTACTTC. The whole variable domain, filled in from reference TRBV9 and TRBJ2-7, reads DSGVTQTPKHLITATGQRVTLRCSPRSGDLSVYWYQQSLDQGLQFLIQYYNGEERAKGNILERFSAQQFPDLHSELNLSSLELGDSALYFCASSGLTWEQYFGPGTRLTVT.